These 8 T cell receptor beta chains originate from one sample sequenced in a study of cytomegalovirus exposure and HLA in healthy donors. The primer mix had 60 Vbeta and 13 Jbeta primers. TCRdb's copy holds only in-frame clones and misses some; the assay was immunoSEQ multiplex PCR. The table records roughly 110,000 clones, around 85% of them present only once. Sequencing used PBMCs. The receptor source for this set is a man aged 25 to 40 in good health and CMV-seronegative.

The rearrangement joins TRBV28 to TRBJ2-7; 8 bases match TRBD2. Germline CDR1 and CDR2: MDHEN and SYDVKM. The junction had 10 bases not matched to a gene; V was cut back by 5 bases and J by 4 bases. The CDR3 contains 15 residues. DNA of the CDR3: TGTGCCAGCAGTAATCCGGGACTAGGTGGATACGAGCAGTACTTC. Protein: CASSNPGLGGYEQYF.

This clone was observed a single time. The J gene is TRBJ1-1, the V gene TRBV28; D is possibly TRBD1 (5 bases). The CDR3 is 14 amino acids. The germline V and J ends were trimmed by 3 bases and 5 bases, with 13 bases remaining between them. The V gene's germline CDR1 is MDHEN and CDR2 SYDVKM. The CDR3: CASSLGGGMTEAFF. As DNA, the CDR3 is TGTGCCAGCAGTTTGGGGGGGGGAATGACTGAAGCTTTCTTT. Full variable domain (remainder filled in from reference TRBV28 and TRBJ1-1): DVKVTQSSRYLVKRTGEKVFLECVQDMDHENMFWYRQDPGLGLRLIYFSYDVKMKEKGDIPEGYSVSREKKERFSLILESASTNQTSMYLCASSLGGGMTEAFFGQGTRLTVV.

This clone was counted a single time. The chain uses TRBV7-9 and TRBJ1-2; 11 positions match TRBD1. There are 15 residues in the CDR3. CDR1 is SEHNR and CDR2 is FQNEAQ in the germline V gene (reference sequence). V shed 5 bases and J 6 bases; nucleotides not matched to a gene: 8. CDR3 sequence reads: CASSATDRGLNGYTF. DNA of the CDR3: TGTGCCAGCAGCGCAACGGACAGGGGGCTGAATGGCTACACCTTC.

This rearrangement joins TRBV6-5 to TRBJ1-2, with a tentative D call TRBD1 (5 bases). The germline V gene has CDR1 MNHEY and CDR2 SVGAGI. This CDR3 comprises 14 residues. Trimming took off 2 bases at V and 2 bases at J, with 9 bases between the two ends. The CDR3 DNA is TGTGCCAGCAGTTACGAACGGGGGAACTATGGCTACACCTTC. This encodes CASSYERGNYGYTF.

This clone was counted only a few times. The genes are TRBV6-1 and TRBJ1-1; the match to TRBD1 covers 8 bases. Trimming cost V 5 bases and J 1 base; bases outside gene matches: 6. The germline CDR1 and CDR2 sequences are MNHNS and SASEGT. This CDR3 is built from 15 residues. CDR3 sequence (DNA): TGTGCCAGCAGTCCTATGGGGACAGGGAACACTGAAGCTTTCTTT. This encodes CASSPMGTGNTEAFF.

This sequence joins TRBV6-4 and TRBJ2-3; D may be TRBD1 (6 bases). The CDR3 totals 16 residues. CDR1 is MRHNA and CDR2 is SNTAGT in the germline V gene. V lost 8 bases to trimming and J lost 1 base, with 19 bases between them. CDR3: CASGPLWGPCTDTQYF. The DNA for the CDR3 is TGTGCCAGCGGCCCCTTGTGGGGGCCCTGCACAGATACGCAGTATTTT.

The V gene is TRBV9, the J gene TRBJ2-7, with D tentatively TRBD2 (7 bases). CDR1 is SGDLS and CDR2 is YYNGEE in the germline V gene. The CDR3 contains 16 residues. Trimming left V 7 bases short and J 3 bases short, with 23 bases between. The DNA of the CDR3 is TGTGCCAGCGGAGGGGGGGGCGGCAATGATCTCTACGAGCAGTACTTC. This sequence encodes CASGGGGGNDLYEQYF.

The rearrangement joins TRBV5-6 to TRBJ1-2; perhaps TRBD1 as D (5 bases). Per germline, CDR1 SGHDT and CDR2 YYEEEE. Trimming cost V 6 bases and J 3 bases, with 12 bases left between them. CDR3 size: 13 residues. The CDR3 loop is CASNGREDYGYTF. The DNA of the CDR3 is TGTGCCAGCAACGGCAGGGAAGACTATGGCTACACCTTC.